This is a list of T cell receptor beta chains from one sample in a study of blood T cell repertoires in COVID-19. Sequenced by immunoSEQ multiplex PCR; TCRdb stores in-frame clones only, minus some. The sample lists 200,000 to 250,000 clones; around 80% were seen once. The specimen sequenced was peripheral blood. These receptors all stem from a woman between 18 and 29 years old with acute or convalescent COVID-19. CDR3s include the opening cysteine and the closing phenylalanine or tryptophan. A D gene is named only where the DNA matches it firmly. The size of a clone is reported for some rows only, either as once, few or many, or as a class for expanded clones.

j_call v_call d_call clone_size cdr3_aa cdr3_nt
TRBJ1-2 TRBV7-9 TRBD1 - CASSPRQGLDGYTF TGTGCCAGCAGCCCCCGACAGGGTTTGGATGGCTACACCTTC
TRBJ1-5 TRBV28 TRBD1 - CASTLDRGSQPQHF TGTGCCAGCACTTTGGACAGGGGAAGTCAGCCCCAGCATTTT
TRBJ2-2 TRBV6-2/TRBV6-3 - once CASSYAGYTGELFF TGTGCCAGCAGTTATGCCGGTTACACCGGGGAGCTGTTTTTT
TRBJ2-2 TRBV7-8 TRBD2 - CASSLELAGGDTGELFF TGTGCCAGCAGCTTAGAGCTAGCGGGAGGGGATACCGGGGAGCTGTTTTTT
TRBJ2-7 TRBV28 - - CASSLEFVPYEQYF TGTGCCAGCAGTCTAGAATTTGTCCCCTACGAGCAGTACTTC
TRBJ1-1 TRBV6-2/TRBV6-3 - few CASSYARGTTEAFF TGTGCCAGCAGTTACGCCCGGGGGACCACTGAAGCTTTCTTT
TRBJ2-2 TRBV7-2 TRBD1 - CASSLDLDLQGIGELFF TGTGCCAGCAGCTTGGATCTCGACCTACAGGGGATCGGGGAGCTGTTTTTT
TRBJ2-6 TRBV18 - - CASSPRLDSGANVLTF TGTGCCAGCTCACCACGACTCGACTCTGGGGCCAACGTCCTGACTTTC
TRBJ1-5 TRBV11-2 - - CASSSGVRLDRSNQPQHF TGTGCCAGCAGCTCAGGGGTCCGTCTGGACAGAAGCAATCAGCCCCAGCATTTT
TRBJ2-7 TRBV4-2 - few CASSLHPRVAYEQYF TGTGCCAGCAGCCTACACCCCCGGGTGGCGTACGAGCAGTACTTC
TRBJ1-2 TRBV6-5 TRBD1 - CASQGQGAYGYTF TGTGCCAGCCAGGGACAGGGGGCATATGGCTACACCTTC
TRBJ1-6 TRBV5-1 - - CASSPRASSYNSPLHF TGCGCCAGCAGCCCGCGTGCGAGCTCCTATAATTCACCCCTCCACTTT
TRBJ1-4 TRBV4-3 - - CASSQEGHFNNEKLFF TGCGCCAGCAGCCAAGAGGGGCACTTTAATAATGAAAAACTGTTTTTT
TRBJ2-1 TRBV24-1 TRBD1 - CATSDFRDSSVHEQFF TGTGCCACCAGTGATTTTCGGGACAGTTCGGTTCATGAGCAGTTCTTC
TRBJ2-1 TRBV9 TRBD1 - CASSERTGEGSSYNEQFF TGTGCCAGCAGCGAGAGGACAGGCGAGGGTAGCTCCTACAATGAGCAGTTCTTC
TRBJ1-2 TRBV5-1 TRBD1 - CASSRNRGENGYTF TGCGCCAGCAGCAGGAACAGGGGGGAGAATGGCTACACCTTC